Each of the 2 T cell receptor beta chains below was sequenced from the same sample in a study of blood T cell repertoires in COVID-19. Sequencing was performed with immunoSEQ multiplex PCR; in TCRdb, only in-frame clones are kept and a portion is missing. The sample shows tens of thousands of clones, 85% to 90% of them seen only once. Sequencing was performed on peripheral blood. These receptors all stem from a man aged 55 to 70 with acute or convalescent COVID-19.

The chain uses TRBV7-2 and TRBJ2-2; D is undetermined. Germline values: CDR1 SGHTA, CDR2 FQGNSA. The CDR3 spans 17 residues. The V and J ends lost 5 bases and 0 bases respectively, with 16 bases between them. The CDR3 DNA follows: TGTGCCAGCAGCATCGATTCGCGGTCCGCGAACACCGGGGAGCTGTTTTTT. This codes for CASSIDSRSANTGELFF.

This rearrangement joins TRBV27 to TRBJ2-5; 14 bases fit TRBD2. With 8 bases clipped from V and 2 bases from J, the junction kept 7 bases outside the gene matches. Germline V gene lookup returns CDR1 MNHEY and CDR2 SMNVEV (reference sequence). The CDR3 has 16 amino acids. In DNA, the CDR3 is TGTGCCAGCGGGACTAGCGGGAGAAGAAGACAAGAGACCCAGTACTTC. Protein product: CASGTSGRRRQETQYF.